This T cell receptor beta chain was obtained from a study of cytomegalovirus exposure and HLA in healthy donors. Study-wide points: The study flagged some 170 TCR beta chains as cytomegalovirus-associated.

Trimming left V 4 bases short and J 8 bases short, with 9 bases between. The CDR3 sequence is 12 residues long. Germline V gene lookup returns CDR1 SGHTA and CDR2 FQGTGA. About this clone: Its antigen is undetermined.

A multiplex PCR was run with 60 Vbeta primers and 13 Jbeta primers. Assay: immunoSEQ multiplex PCR; the TCRdb copy retains only in-frame clones and omits some. This sample yields roughly 200,000 clones, of which 87% are seen a single time; less than 1.3% belongs to the top ten. The rearrangement uses TRBV7-3 and TRBJ2-1; D might be TRBD1 (5 bases). The source of this sequence is a boy aged 2 to 10 in good health and CMV-seronegative. Sequenced: PBMCs. Here the CDR3 reads CASSSRVHEQFF. DNA of the CDR3: TGTGCCAGCAGCTCCAGGGTCCATGAGCAGTTCTTC.